This is a list of T cell receptor beta chains from one sample in a study of T-cell reconstitution after alpha-beta-depleted transplantation in children. TCRdb re-analysed the PCR reads in MiXCR, keeping a single row per CDR3 protein. The repertoire holds about 400,000 distinct CDR3 sequences, with over 20% as singletons. The material sequenced was PBMCs from the stem cell graft donor, taken from the stem cell graft. The receptors originated from a human donor who donated a stem cell graft to a child with acute myeloid leukemia. Both conserved end residues are part of each CDR3. A D gene is named only where the DNA matches it firmly. Some rows have no size entry. The others give once, few or many, or a class for an expanded clone.

TRBV7-9,-,TRBJ2-1,-,CASSVRGNEQFF,TGTGCCAGCAGCGTCCGCGGCAATGAGCAGTTCTTC
TRBV20-1,-,TRBJ1-3,-,CSARGQGFHYSGNTIYF,TGCAGTGCTAGGGGGCAGGGTTTTCACTACTCTGGAAACACCATATATTTT
TRBV5-5,TRBD2,TRBJ2-3,few,CASSSLAGGLYTDTQYF,TGTGCCAGCAGTAGTCTAGCGGGAGGTCTATACACAGATACGCAGTATTTT
TRBV7-9,-,TRBJ2-7,-,CASSPDTGYEQYF,TGTGCCAGCAGCCCGGACACAGGCTACGAGCAGTACTTC
TRBV7-6,-,TRBJ2-1,few,CASSGGRSQRYYNEQFF,TGTGCCAGCAGCGGAGGGAGGTCCCAGAGGTACTACAATGAGCAGTTCTTC
TRBV5-1,-,TRBJ2-7,-,CASSRDTVYEQYF,TGCGCCAGCAGCCGCGACACAGTCTACGAGCAGTACTTC
TRBV7-9,TRBD2,TRBJ2-1,-,CASSQRLAGVNEQFF,TGTGCCAGCAGCCAAAGACTAGCGGGAGTCAATGAGCAGTTCTTC
TRBV10-3,-,TRBJ2-1,many,CAISEVPYNEQFF,TGTGCCATCAGTGAAGTACCGTACAATGAGCAGTTCTTC
TRBV4-3,TRBD2,TRBJ2-2,few,CASSQLAGTTGELFF,TGCGCCAGCAGCCAGCTAGCGGGAACCACCGGGGAGCTGTTTTTT
TRBV29-1,-,TRBJ1-2,few,CSVGSGPNYGYTF,TGCAGCGTGGGGTCAGGGCCTAACTATGGCTACACCTTC
TRBV12-3/TRBV12-4,-,TRBJ2-3,-,CASNPANLGDTDTQYF,TGTGCCAGTAACCCGGCCAATCTAGGGGACACAGATACGCAGTATTTT
TRBV29-1,-,TRBJ2-1,many,CSALEAGTDEQFF,TGCAGCGCCTTGGAAGCGGGTACCGATGAGCAGTTCTTC
TRBV4-1,-,TRBJ1-6,-,CASSQDRDGFNSPLHF,TGCGCCAGCAGCCAAGACCGAGACGGATTTAATTCACCCCTCCACTTT
TRBV21-1,-,TRBJ2-7,-,CASSMDTGTYEQYF,TGTGCCAGCAGCATGGACACGGGTACCTACGAGCAGTACTTC
TRBV11-3,TRBD1,TRBJ2-5,once,CASSSSGQGGETQYF,TGTGCCAGCAGCTCCAGCGGACAGGGCGGAGAGACCCAGTACTTC
TRBV29-1,TRBD2,TRBJ2-3,medium-sized,CSVVVAGSTDTQYF,TGCAGCGTTGTGGTAGCGGGAAGCACAGATACGCAGTATTTT
TRBV29-1,TRBD2,TRBJ2-1,-,CSVRGLAGTNEQFF,TGCAGCGTTCGAGGACTAGCGGGGACCAATGAGCAGTTCTTC
TRBV6-1,-,TRBJ2-7,few,CASSAPPTRNYEQYF,TGTGCCAGCAGTGCTCCCCCGACTCGAAACTACGAGCAGTACTTC
TRBV20-1,TRBD2,TRBJ2-5,few,CSAQREGRETQYF,TGCAGTGCCCAGCGGGAGGGCCGGGAGACCCAGTACTTC
TRBV20-1,-,TRBJ2-3,many,CSARDPMKPDTQYF,TGCAGTGCTAGAGATCCAATGAAACCAGATACGCAGTATTTT
TRBV25-1,TRBD2,TRBJ2-7,many,CASSEGISSGKDEQYF,TGTGCCAGCAGTGAAGGCATCTCTAGCGGGAAAGACGAGCAGTACTTC
TRBV20-1,TRBD2,TRBJ2-7,many,CSARGASGRGYEQYF,TGCAGTGCTAGAGGGGCTAGCGGGAGGGGCTACGAGCAGTACTTC
TRBV6-5,-,TRBJ2-7,few,CASRRQHLTYF,TGTGCCAGCAGACGACAACACCTTACGTACTTC
TRBV7-8,TRBD2,TRBJ2-3,-,CASTRNMAGARTDTQYF,TGTGCCAGCACAAGGAACATGGCGGGAGCACGCACAGATACGCAGTATTTT
TRBV12-3/TRBV12-4,-,TRBJ2-7,many,CASMGVPSYEQYF,TGTGCCAGCATGGGGGTCCCCAGCTACGAGCAGTACTTC
TRBV29-1,-,TRBJ2-7,-,CSVETLQSYEQYF,TGCAGCGTTGAAACCTTGCAGTCCTACGAGCAGTACTTC
TRBV10-1,-,TRBJ2-2,many,CASSENTGELFF,TGCGCCAGCAGTGAAAACACCGGGGAGCTGTTTTTT
TRBV29-1,-,TRBJ2-1,many,CSAPDRSYINEQFF,TGCAGCGCACCGGACAGATCCTATATCAATGAGCAGTTCTTC
TRBV28,-,TRBJ2-7,-,CASSLIRMPYEQYF,TGTGCCAGCAGTTTGATCAGGATGCCCTACGAGCAGTACTTC
TRBV5-1,-,TRBJ2-3,-,CASRPWASTDTQYF,TGCGCCAGCCGCCCTTGGGCTAGCACAGATACGCAGTATTTT
TRBV5-1,-,TRBJ1-1,-,CASKKDSQNTEAFF,TGCGCCAGCAAGAAGGATTCCCAGAACACTGAAGCTTTCTTT
TRBV24-1,TRBD1,TRBJ2-5,few,CATSDSFDATGFGQETQYF,TGTGCCACCAGTGACTCATTCGACGCGACAGGGTTTGGCCAAGAGACCCAGTACTTC
TRBV7-2,TRBD2,TRBJ2-3,-,CASSLAISGSSDTQYF,TGTGCCAGCAGCTTAGCGATTAGCGGGAGCTCAGATACGCAGTATTTT
TRBV5-1,-,TRBJ2-2,-,CASSPPGGQNTGELFF,TGCGCCAGCAGCCCCCCAGGGGGGCAGAACACCGGGGAGCTGTTTTTT
TRBV15,-,TRBJ1-2,many,CATSRRGGSYGYTF,TGTGCCACCAGCAGGAGGGGGGGTTCTTATGGCTACACCTTC
TRBV6-1,TRBD2,TRBJ2-7,few,CASSRGTGGRVTYEQYF,TGTGCCAGCAGTCGTGGGACGGGAGGTCGGGTGACCTACGAGCAGTACTTC
TRBV2,TRBD2,TRBJ2-1,-,CASSGSSGSIYEQFF,TGTGCCAGCAGTGGATCGAGCGGGAGTATATATGAGCAGTTCTTC